The entry below gives a single T cell receptor (beta chain) sequence along with its context. As processed by the authors: It was from reference gene primer amplification that nucleated cell counts were estimated. Some clones are missing from TCRdb's copy, which holds only in-frame ones; the method was immunoSEQ multiplex PCR. The D gene and trimming were derived from the DNA, and the V and J assignments and clone size from that table. The profile shows 150,000 to 200,000 clones, about nine tenths of them singletons. In germline, CDR1 is GTSNPN, CDR2 SVGIG (reference sequence). Trimming stripped 3 bases from V and 3 bases from J, with 15 bases between. The CDR3 is made up of 14 amino acids. The data were taken from a study of blood T cell repertoires in COVID-19. Study at large: PBMCs, B-cell-depleted T cells, or T cells provided the cDNA or gDNA that made up the material.

Clinical histories supplied by participants themselves formed the basis of cohort assignment. Donors in Cohort 3 who had recovered were those with two negative PCRs, healthcare professional clearance, or resolution of their symptoms. V is TRBV30 and J is TRBJ2-7; TRBD2 might be the D (6 bases). The TCR sequence derives from a woman younger than 35 who had recovered from COVID-19. Material: PBMCs or T cells enriched from blood (not recorded which). The CDR3, as DNA: TGTGCCTGGAGCCTAGGACTACACCACTACGAGCAGTACTTC. Residues: CAWSLGLHHYEQYF.